The next 28 T cell receptor beta chains were all read from a single sample in a study of blood T cells in healthy people across ages. A sample-barcoded 5' primer and a J-beta primer mix were used in a second PCR of about 7 to 11 cycles. TCRdb analysed the 5' RACE reads with MiXCR anew, one entry per CDR3 protein. The data show about 1.5 million distinct CDR3 sequences, approximately 43% seen once. Sequenced sample: blood. All receptors derive from a woman between 18 and 29 years old in good health.

There are a few counts of this clonotype. The chain recombines TRBV11-2 with TRBJ1-1; D is perhaps TRBD1 (5 bases). The CDR3 extends over 16 amino acids. CDR1 is SGHAT, CDR2 FQNNGV, per germline. Trimming cost V 1 base and J 2 bases, with 14 bases left between them. CDR3 in DNA: TGTGCCAGCAGCTTAGTGCCGTACAGGATTAACACTGAAGCTTTCTTT. Encoded protein: CASSLVPYRINTEAFF. Filled out from reference TRBV11-2 and TRBJ1-1, the complete variable domain reads EAGVAQSPRYKIIEKRQSVAFWCNPISGHATLYWYQQILGQGPKLLIQFQNNGVVDDSQLPKDRFSAERLKGVDSTLKIQPAKLEDSAVYLCASSLVPYRINTEAFFGQGTRLTVV.

A few counts support this clonotype. The rearrangement uses TRBV20-1 and TRBJ2-1; TRBD2 is a possible D gene (5 bases). Germline CDR1 is DFQATT and CDR2 is SNEGSKA (reference sequence). CDR3 length: 14 amino acids. Between the trimmed V and J ends, which lost 0 bases and 2 bases, there was a span of 8 bases. Written as DNA, the CDR3 is TGCAGTGCTAGAGACCTAGCTGCCTACAATGAGCAGTTCTTC. Its translation is CSARDLAAYNEQFF.

The chain carries TRBV6-2 or TRBV6-3 and TRBJ2-7; 14 nucleotides match TRBD2. Germline V gene lookup returns CDR1 MNHEY and CDR2 SVGEGT. The CDR3 totals 16 residues. Losses at the gene ends were 6 bases for V and 4 bases for J; bases not matched to a gene: 8. CDR3 nucleotides: TGTGCCAGCAGGCGCGGGACTAGCGGGAGCAATTACGAGCAGTACTTC. Translating it yields CASRRGTSGSNYEQYF.

This clonotype was seen a few times. V usage is TRBV6-2 or TRBV6-3 and J usage is TRBJ2-2; D call uncertain. Deletions cut 8 bases from V and 2 bases from J, with 12 bases between. The germline CDR1 and CDR2 sequences are MNHEY and SVGEGT. The CDR3 covers 14 residues. The CDR3 region has the DNA TGTGCCAGCTCCCGGACGGTTAACACCGGGGAGCTGTTTTTT. Its translation is CASSRTVNTGELFF.

With respect to this clonotype: Compared with germline, one end of the junction differs, possibly owing to a read error. This chain's CDR3 is CARSYGSETHYGYTF. CDR3 nucleotide sequence: TGTGCCAGAAGTTATGGCTCGGAAACTCACTATGGCTACACCTTC. The rearrangement uses TRBV6-5 and TRBJ1-2; D is unclear. Germline CDR1 is MNHEY and CDR2 is SVGAGI. The CDR3 contains 15 residues.

The CDR3 region is CASSQTGSVEAFF. CDR3 sequence (DNA): TGCGCCAGCAGCCAAACAGGGAGCGTTGAAGCTTTCTTT. The genes are TRBV4-1 and TRBJ1-1; perhaps TRBD1 as D (6 bases). CDR1 is MGHRA and CDR2 is YSYEKL in the germline V gene. The CDR3 is 13 amino acids. The germline V and J ends were trimmed by 2 bases and 7 bases, with 11 bases remaining between them.

CDR3 coding DNA: TGTGCCAGCAGTGAAGGACTAGCGGGGGGGGGTCGGCAGTTCTTC. Translating it yields CASSEGLAGGGRQFF. The chain couples TRBV2 to TRBJ2-1, with TRBD2 matching over 14 bases. J gave up 12 bases and V 1 base, and 5 bases lay outside the gene matches. The CDR3 loop spans 15 amino acids. The germline CDR1 and CDR2 sequences are SNHLY and FYNNEI.

The CDR3 nucleotides read TGTGCCAGCAGTGAAGCCGCCTTCTATACACCTAGCAATCAGCCCCAGCATTTT. Its translation is CASSEAAFYTPSNQPQHF. J is TRBJ1-5 and V is TRBV6-1; no definite D call. The CDR3 length is 18 residues. Trimming took off 0 bases at V and 0 bases at J, with 15 bases between the two ends. Germline V CDR1 and CDR2: MNHNS, SASEGT.

J is TRBJ2-5 and V is TRBV28; 8 bases fit TRBD1. The CDR3 sequence is 15 residues long. V shed 5 bases and J 5 bases; nucleotides not matched to a gene: 10. Germline V gives CDR1 MDHEN, CDR2 SYDVKM. DNA of the CDR3: TGTGCCAGCAGTCCCCAGGGGGCGTCGCGGGAGACCCAGTACTTC. It codes for CASSPQGASRETQYF.

This chain links TRBV5-1 with TRBJ1-1; D not certain. The germline gives CDR1 SGHRS, CDR2 YFSETQ. The CDR3 extends over 14 amino acids. The V gene lost 0 bases and the J gene lost 0 bases, with 6 bases spanning the gap. The CDR3 nucleotides are TGCGCCAGCAGCTTGGCCTTTGTGAACACTGAAGCTTTCTTT. Translation: CASSLAFVNTEAFF.

A remark on this clonotype: A much larger clonotype is one base distant, so this may be a read error. This sequence joins TRBV10-3 and TRBJ2-5, with 10 bases matching TRBD2. The DNA end is more similar to TRBJ2-7, so the J call may be wrong. The CDR3 extends over 15 amino acids. Germline V CDR1 and CDR2: ENHRY, SYGVKD. CDR3 region: CAISEELAGKNEQYF. Written as DNA, the CDR3 is TGTGCCATCAGTGAGGAACTAGCGGGGAAGAACGAGCAGTACTTC.

V and J are TRBV5-1 and TRBJ2-2, with D possibly matching TRBD2 (5 bases). CDR1 SGHRS and CDR2 YFSETQ come from the germline V gene. Trimming took off 3 bases at V and 0 bases at J, with 9 bases between the two ends. The CDR3 length is 15 residues. CDR3 loop: CASSSTRTNTGELFF. Here the CDR3 DNA reads TGCGCCAGCAGCTCTACTAGAACGAACACCGGGGAGCTGTTTTTT.

The chain joins TRBV7-2 to TRBJ1-2, with a tentative D call TRBD1 (5 bases). The V end lost 5 bases, the J end lost 2 bases, and 15 bases lay between the germline ends. The length of the CDR3 is 15 residues. Germline V gene data show CDR1 as SGHTA and CDR2 as FQGNSA. In DNA form, the CDR3 reads TGTGCCAGCAGCCCCGGGGGGGGTGGGAACTATGGCTACACCTTC. The encoded protein is CASSPGGGGNYGYTF.

This clonotype was detected a few times. The CDR3 protein is CASSPGTLGGYTF. In DNA, the CDR3 is TGTGCCAGCAGCCCCGGGACCCTCGGGGGCTACACCTTC. This chain joins TRBV7-2 and TRBJ1-2; the D gene is possibly TRBD1 (5 bases). The CDR3 is made up of 13 amino acids. Per germline, CDR1 SGHTA and CDR2 FQGNSA. Trimming took off 5 bases at V and 8 bases at J, with 15 bases between the two ends.

The V and J genes are TRBV12-3 or TRBV12-4 and TRBJ1-5; D may be TRBD1 (6 bases). The CDR3 spans 15 residues. Trimming cost V 6 bases and J 5 bases, with 17 bases left between them. As DNA, the CDR3 is TGTGCCAGCAGACTCACAGGGACTATCGATCAGCCCCAGCATTTT. Encoded protein: CASRLTGTIDQPQHF.

V is TRBV7-2 and J is TRBJ2-3, with TRBD2 matching over 8 bases. The ends lost 2 bases at V and 5 bases at J; junction bases unmatched: 9. Germline V gene data show CDR1 as SGHTA and CDR2 as FQGNSA. The CDR3 spans 16 residues. DNA of the CDR3: TGTGCCAGCAGCTTAATGAGCCGGGGGGGCAAAGATACGCAGTATTTT. It codes for CASSLMSRGGKDTQYF.

The rearrangement links TRBV6-1 to TRBJ1-2; D uncertain. This CDR3 has 12 amino acids. CDR1 is MNHNS, CDR2 SASEGT, per germline. Trimming removed 6 bases at V and 4 bases at J, with 9 bases between. CDR3 sequence reads: CASRDGPYGYTF. CDR3 DNA: TGTGCCAGCAGAGACGGCCCCTATGGCTACACCTTC.

The chain is built from TRBV11-2 and TRBJ2-1; TRBD2 matches at 7 bases. The germline CDR1 and CDR2 sequences are SGHAT and FQNNGV. This CDR3 has 17 residues. With V trimmed by 3 bases and J by 2 bases, 10 bases remained unmatched. The CDR3 loop is CASSFFPPGLTYNEQFF. CDR3 coding DNA: TGTGCCAGCAGCTTCTTCCCTCCGGGACTAACCTACAATGAGCAGTTCTTC.

CDR3 residues: CSAPLTGSYGYTF. The CDR3, as DNA: TGCAGTGCTCCATTAACCGGATCCTATGGCTACACCTTC. V usage is TRBV20-1 and J usage is TRBJ1-2; no firm D call. With 5 bases removed from V and 4 bases from J, the gap between germline ends came to 14 bases. Germline CDR1 DFQATT, CDR2 SNEGSKA (reference sequence). This CDR3 is 13 amino acids long.

There are many counts of this clonotype. The V and J genes are TRBV12-3 or TRBV12-4 and TRBJ2-6; D ambiguous. The ends were cut back, 3 bases at V and 3 bases at J, with 3 bases in the middle. This CDR3 spans 13 amino acids. The DNA of the CDR3 is TGTGCCAGCAGTTTTGGTGGGGCCAACGTCCTGACTTTC. It yields the protein CASSFGGANVLTF.

V and J are TRBV4-3 and TRBJ1-5; D not resolved. Germline V lookup: CDR1 LGHNA, CDR2 YSLEER. The CDR3 runs 14 residues. Trimming stripped 0 bases from V and 3 bases from J, with 6 bases between. CDR3 in amino acids: CASSQEVLNQPQHF. As DNA, the CDR3 is TGCGCCAGCAGCCAAGAGGTTCTCAATCAGCCCCAGCATTTT.

The J gene is TRBJ2-2, the V gene TRBV10-2; D possibly corresponds to TRBD2 (5 bases). V shed 8 bases and J shed 7 bases, with 17 bases lying between them. Germline CDR1 is WSHSY and CDR2 is SAAADI. The length of the CDR3 is 14 residues. For the CDR3, the DNA is TGCGCCAGCGGAGCCAGCGGATCGGGCGGGGAGCTGTTTTTT. Its translation: CASGASGSGGELFF.

The chain joins TRBV7-9 to TRBJ2-3; no definite D call. Germline lookup yields CDR1 SEHNR and CDR2 FQNEAQ (reference sequence). V lost 5 bases and J 0 bases, leaving 12 bases between the germline ends. The CDR3 spans 15 residues. As DNA, the CDR3 is TGTGCCAGCAGCCGAACTACTTCTAGCACAGATACGCAGTATTTT. Translated: CASSRTTSSTDTQYF. Based on the CDR3 plus reference TRBV7-9 and TRBJ2-3, the full variable domain is DTGVSQNPRHKITKRGQNVTFRCDPISEHNRLYWYRQTLGQGPEFLTYFQNEAQLEKSRLLSDRFSAERPKGSFSTLEIQRTEQGDSAMYLCASSRTTSSTDTQYFGPGTRLTVL.

In this sample, this clonotype turned up a few times. The rearrangement joins TRBV11-2 to TRBJ2-7; D call uncertain. This CDR3 has 13 residues. V was clipped by 5 bases and J by 2 bases, with 10 bases between them. Germline loops: CDR1 SGHAT, CDR2 FQNNGV. CDR3 coding DNA: TGTGCCAGCAGCAGCACTAACACCTACGAGCAGTACTTC. Translated: CASSSTNTYEQYF.

This rearrangement joins TRBV7-2 to TRBJ1-2; TRBD1 agrees at 7 bases. Looked up from germline, CDR1 is SGHTA and CDR2 is FQGNSA. The CDR3 loop spans 15 amino acids. With 1 base clipped from V and 4 bases from J, the junction kept 6 bases outside the gene matches. CDR3 in amino acids: CASSLGQGDRYGYTF. CDR3 DNA: TGTGCCAGCAGCTTAGGGCAGGGGGACCGCTATGGCTACACCTTC. The whole variable domain, filled in from reference TRBV7-2 and TRBJ1-2, reads GAGVSQSPSNKVTEKGKDVELRCDPISGHTALYWYRQSLGQGLEFLIYFQGNSAPDKSGLPSDRFSAERTGGSVSTLTIQRTQQEDSAVYLCASSLGQGDRYGYTFGSGTRLTVV.

The chain links TRBV14 to TRBJ1-2, with 7 nucleotides matching TRBD1. V was pared by 1 base and J by 3 bases, with 5 bases of the junction left unmatched. Germline-derived CDR1 and CDR2 are SGHDN and FVKESK. CDR3 length: 15 residues. Here the CDR3 reads CASSQGPTGYYGYTF. The DNA for the CDR3 is TGTGCCAGCAGCCAAGGGCCGACAGGGTACTATGGCTACACCTTC.

This clonotype was seen a single time. V is TRBV5-1 and J is TRBJ1-1, with 7 nucleotides matching TRBD1. Germline trimming cut 0 bases from V and 1 base from J; bases unmatched to any gene: 9. Germline CDR1 and CDR2: SGHRS and YFSETQ. The CDR3 loop spans 17 amino acids. As DNA, the CDR3 is TGCGCCAGCAGCTTGGGGGGGTCCGGGACAGCGAACACTGAAGCTTTCTTT. Residues: CASSLGGSGTANTEAFF. The variable domain in full, completed from reference TRBV5-1 and TRBJ1-1, reads KAGVTQTPRYLIKTRGQQVTLSCSPISGHRSVSWYQQTPGQGLQFLFEYFSETQRNKGNFPGRFSGRQFSNSRSEMNVSTLELGDSALYLCASSLGGSGTANTEAFFGQGTRLTVV.

This clonotype has only a few counts. The rearrangement joins TRBV10-3 to TRBJ2-3, with D possibly matching TRBD1 (6 bases). Germline V gene sequence: CDR1 ENHRY, CDR2 SYGVKD. Deletions cut 10 bases from V and 2 bases from J, with 10 bases between. The CDR3 spans 12 residues. The CDR3 sequence: CATGQATDTQYF. CDR3 coding DNA: TGTGCCACGGGACAAGCCACAGATACGCAGTATTTT.